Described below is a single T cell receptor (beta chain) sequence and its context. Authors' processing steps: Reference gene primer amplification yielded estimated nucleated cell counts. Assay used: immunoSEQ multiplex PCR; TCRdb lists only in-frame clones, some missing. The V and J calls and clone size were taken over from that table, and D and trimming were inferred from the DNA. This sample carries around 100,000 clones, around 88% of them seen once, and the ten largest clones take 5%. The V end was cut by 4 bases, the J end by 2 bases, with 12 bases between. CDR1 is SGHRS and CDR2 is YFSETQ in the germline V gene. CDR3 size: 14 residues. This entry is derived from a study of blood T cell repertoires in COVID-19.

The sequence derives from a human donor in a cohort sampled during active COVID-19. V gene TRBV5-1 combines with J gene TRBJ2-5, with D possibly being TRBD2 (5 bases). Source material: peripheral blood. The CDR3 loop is CASSTAPGQETQYF. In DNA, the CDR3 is TGCGCCAGCAGCACGGCCCCGGGACAAGAGACCCAGTACTTC.